The rows below give T cell receptor beta chains drawn from one sample of a study of blood T cell repertoires in COVID-19. TCRdb keeps only in-frame clones here, not all; method: immunoSEQ multiplex PCR. The data show around 390,000 clones, about 83% seen once. The specimen was PBMCs or T cells enriched from blood (not recorded which). Every receptor here comes from a woman aged 45 to 65 who had recovered from COVID-19. The CDR3 runs from the conserved cysteine through the conserved F or W. A D gene is named only where the DNA matches it firmly. A clone size is listed for some rows: how often the clone was seen (once, few, many), or a class if it is expanded.

>TRBJ1-3|NA|NA|TRBV7-6
CASSRGWDPLAGNTIYF
TGTGCCAGCAGTCGGGGGTGGGATCCGTTAGCTGGAAACACCATATATTTT
>TRBJ2-3|NA|TRBD2|TRBV19
CASSKLAGGTDTQYF
TGTGCCAGTAGTAAGCTTGCGGGGGGCACGGATACGCAGTATTTT
>TRBJ2-7|once|NA|TRBV20-1
CSASLTGGNKYEQYF
TGCAGTGCTAGTTTGACTGGGGGGAATAAATACGAGCAGTACTTC
>TRBJ1-5|NA|NA|TRBV6-5
CASSRDWGTDQPQHF
TGTGCCAGCAGCCGGGACTGGGGAACAGATCAGCCCCAGCATTTT
>TRBJ1-1|NA|NA|TRBV2
CAPRAGILHEAFF
TGTGCCCCAAGGGCGGGGATTTTACATGAAGCTTTCTTT
>TRBJ2-7|NA|TRBD1|TRBV20-1
CSASSVRGTDYEQYF
TGCAGTGCTAGTTCTGTTCGTGGGACAGATTACGAGCAGTACTTC
>TRBJ1-5|NA|TRBD1|TRBV2
CASSEAGDSNQPQHF
TGTGCCAGCAGTGAAGCGGGGGACAGTAATCAGCCCCAGCATTTT
>TRBJ2-7|once|NA|TRBV27
CASSLRQSYEQYF
TGTGCCAGCAGTTTGAGGCAGAGCTACGAGCAGTACTTC
>TRBJ1-5|few|NA|TRBV14
CASSQWEDGPQHF
TGTGCCAGCAGCCAATGGGAGGACGGGCCCCAGCATTTT
>TRBJ1-5|NA|NA|TRBV27
CASSLSRSSNQPQHF
TGTGCCAGCAGTTTATCGCGTTCATCCAATCAGCCCCAGCATTTT
>TRBJ1-6|NA|NA|TRBV6-5
CASSYSGGVHNSPLHF
TGTGCCAGCAGTTACTCTGGCGGGGTCCATAATTCACCCCTCCACTTT
>TRBJ2-2|NA|TRBD2|TRBV9
CASSALGAGTGELFF
TGTGCCAGCAGCGCCTTGGGAGCGGGGACCGGGGAGCTGTTTTTT
>TRBJ1-4|few|NA|TRBV15
CATSRPPGGEKLFF
TGTGCCACCAGCAGGCCACCGGGTGGGGAAAAACTGTTTTTT
>TRBJ2-1|NA|TRBD1|TRBV25-1
CASSEKGTGGYNEQFF
TGTGCCAGCAGTGAAAAAGGGACAGGCGGATACAATGAGCAGTTCTTC
>TRBJ2-5|NA|TRBD2|TRBV3-1/TRBV3-2
CASSRRGEYQETQYF
TGTGCCAGCAGCCGACGGGGGGAGTACCAAGAGACCCAGTACTTC
>TRBJ1-5|NA|NA|TRBV21-1
CASRVGFDSNQPQHF
TGTGCCAGTCGAGTCGGGTTTGATAGCAATCAGCCCCAGCATTTT
>TRBJ2-5|NA|TRBD2|TRBV10-3
CAISEYSGGGDSRTQYF
TGTGCCATCAGTGAATATAGCGGGGGGGGTGATAGTAGGACCCAGTACTTC
>TRBJ2-6|NA|TRBD1|TRBV18
CASSRDRPGSGANVLTF
TGTGCCAGCTCACGGGACAGGCCCGGATCTGGGGCCAACGTCCTGACTTTC
>TRBJ1-4|NA|NA|TRBV28
CASSLRKGVKNEKLFF
TGTGCCAGCAGTCTCCGGAAAGGGGTCAAAAATGAAAAACTGTTTTTT
>TRBJ1-3|once|NA|TRBV19
CASSFPGGGAGNTIYF
TGTGCCAGTAGTTTCCCCGGTGGAGGGGCTGGAAACACCATATATTTT
>TRBJ1-5|once|TRBD1|TRBV27
CASAGGAGQPQHF
TGTGCCAGTGCAGGGGGCGCAGGCCAGCCCCAGCATTTT
>TRBJ1-1|few|NA|TRBV27
CASSLYGEYGEAFF
TGTGCCAGCAGTTTATATGGGGAGTATGGTGAAGCTTTCTTT
>TRBJ1-4|NA|TRBD1|TRBV7-6
CASSPPRGQLEEKLFF
TGTGCCAGCAGCCCTCCCAGGGGGCAGTTAGAAGAAAAACTGTTTTTT
>TRBJ1-2|NA|NA|TRBV2
CASSEALSQGSGYTF
TGTGCCAGCAGTGAAGCGCTTTCCCAGGGGAGCGGCTACACCTTC
>TRBJ2-7|NA|NA|TRBV2
CATTVSYEQYF
TGTGCCACGACAGTCTCCTACGAGCAGTACTTC
>TRBJ1-1|NA|NA|TRBV11-2
CASRDSMGTEAFF
TGTGCCAGCAGAGACTCTATGGGCACTGAAGCTTTCTTT
>TRBJ1-1|NA|NA|TRBV28
CASSFQVETLNTEAFF
TGTGCCAGCAGTTTCCAAGTAGAGACACTGAACACTGAAGCTTTCTTT
>TRBJ1-3|NA|NA|TRBV29-1
CSVGTGQFTGNTIYF
TGCAGCGTTGGCACAGGGCAATTCACTGGAAACACCATATATTTT
>TRBJ1-1|NA|NA|TRBV30
CAWTRGRGFFF
TGTGCCTGGACGAGAGGCAGGGGATTTTTCTTT
>TRBJ1-4|NA|TRBD1|TRBV6-5
CAMGQGTTNEKLFF
TGTGCCATGGGACAGGGAACAACTAATGAAAAACTGTTTTTT
>TRBJ1-5|NA|TRBD1|TRBV30
CAWGSGGLASSNQPQHF
TGTGCCTGGGGATCAGGGGGCTTGGCGTCTAGCAATCAGCCCCAGCATTTT
>TRBJ1-4|NA|NA|TRBV2
CASSSSGIEKLFF
TGTGCCAGCAGTTCATCAGGGATTGAAAAACTGTTTTTT
>TRBJ1-5|NA|NA|TRBV6-1
CASSEASGMSNQPQHF
TGTGCCAGCAGTGAAGCTTCGGGGATGAGCAATCAGCCCCAGCATTTT
>TRBJ2-7|NA|TRBD1|TRBV11-3
CASSPPLGQGAHEQYF
TGTGCCAGCAGCCCTCCCCTGGGACAGGGCGCCCACGAGCAGTACTTC
>TRBJ2-5|NA|TRBD1|TRBV3-1/TRBV3-2
CASSRRDRGRSQETQYF
TGTGCCAGCAGCCGGAGAGACAGGGGTCGATCCCAAGAGACCCAGTACTTC
>TRBJ1-1|NA|NA|TRBV12-3/TRBV12-4
CASSLPPGTEAFF
TGTGCCAGCAGCCTACCACCGGGCACTGAAGCTTTCTTT
>TRBJ1-5|NA|NA|TRBV28
CASGGQSNQPQHF
TGTGCCAGCGGTGGACAGTCCAATCAGCCCCAGCATTTT
>TRBJ2-6|once|NA|TRBV5-8
CASTRTNVLTF
TGTGCCAGCACCAGGACCAACGTCCTGACTTTC
>TRBJ1-2|once|NA|TRBV28
CASSLLPASYTF
TGTGCCAGCAGTTTATTGCCAGCGAGCTACACCTTC
>TRBJ2-5|NA|NA|TRBV11-1
CASSSTRKGETQYF
TGTGCCAGCAGCTCGACTAGAAAGGGAGAGACCCAGTACTTC
>TRBJ2-5|once|TRBD2|TRBV7-9
CASSLGTTQETQYF
TGTGCCAGCAGCCTCGGGACTACGCAAGAGACCCAGTACTTC
>TRBJ1-1|NA|TRBD1|TRBV7-9
CASSGGGQGTEAFF
TGTGCCAGCAGCGGTGGCGGACAGGGAACTGAAGCTTTCTTT
>TRBJ1-1|NA|NA|TRBV18
CASSPWSQVRNGNTEAFF
TGTGCCAGCTCCCCCTGGTCCCAGGTAAGGAACGGGAACACTGAAGCTTTCTTT
>TRBJ2-5|NA|NA|TRBV5-1
CASSLSGAVQETQYF
TGCGCCAGCAGCTTATCAGGGGCAGTCCAAGAGACCCAGTACTTC
>TRBJ2-7|NA|NA|TRBV19
CASSSRTDSEQYF
TGTGCCAGTAGTTCCCGGACAGATTCCGAGCAGTACTTC
>TRBJ2-3|NA|TRBD1|TRBV13
CASSLTGDTDTQYF
TGTGCCAGCAGCTTGACAGGGGACACAGATACGCAGTATTTT
>TRBJ2-7|NA|TRBD1|TRBV11-2
CASSSYDRGLPYEQYF
TGTGCCAGCAGCTCCTACGACAGGGGCCTCCCCTACGAGCAGTACTTC
>TRBJ1-1|NA|NA|TRBV5-4
CASSSTLNTEAFF
TGTGCCAGCAGTTCCACTTTGAACACTGAAGCTTTCTTT
>TRBJ2-5|NA|NA|TRBV6-2/TRBV6-3
CASSTDRLTQYF
TGTGCCAGCAGCACCGACAGGCTGACCCAGTACTTC
>TRBJ1-2|NA|NA|TRBV7-8
CASSLAGPGVHPNYGYTF
TGTGCCAGCAGCCTTGCGGGGCCGGGCGTCCATCCTAACTATGGCTACACCTTC
>TRBJ1-5|NA|NA|TRBV7-2
CASSGDFNQPQHF
TGTGCCAGCAGTGGGGACTTTAATCAGCCCCAGCATTTT
>TRBJ2-7|many|NA|TRBV4-3
CASSQAMDSSYEQYF
TGCGCCAGCAGCCAAGCAATGGACAGCTCCTACGAGCAGTACTTC
>TRBJ1-5|NA|NA|TRBV19
CASDSNDQPQHF
TGTGCCAGCGACAGTAACGATCAGCCCCAGCATTTT